The rows below give T cell receptor beta chains drawn from one sample of a study of beta chain features in type 1 diabetes. Sequenced by immunoSEQ multiplex PCR; TCRdb stores in-frame clones only, minus some. The table records some 360,000 clones, 15% to 20% of them present only once. Input material: naive CD4+ T cells from blood. The source is a woman in her late teens or twenties in good health. CDR3s include the opening cysteine and the closing phenylalanine or tryptophan. D genes are given only for firm matches. The size field is filled for only some rows; it gives once, few, many or a size class.

>NA|NA|TRBV5-6|TRBJ2-3
TGTGCCAGCAGCTCCGGACACCTTACAGATACGCAGTATTTT
CASSSGHLTDTQYF
>few|NA|TRBV5-1|TRBJ2-6
TGCGCCAGCAGCTTGGAGCGGGACACTACCCTCTCTGGGGCCAACGTCCTGACTTTC
CASSLERDTTLSGANVLTF
>few|TRBD2|TRBV5-4|TRBJ2-3
TGTGCCAGCAGCTTAGGGACTAGCGGGAGGGATACGCAGTATTTT
CASSLGTSGRDTQYF
>NA|TRBD2|TRBV7-9|TRBJ2-5
TGTGCCAGTATAGGACTAGCGGGAGTAGGAGAGACCCAGTACTTC
CASIGLAGVGETQYF
>NA|TRBD1|TRBV18|TRBJ2-7
TGTGCCAGCTCACTAACCGGACAGGGTGTACACGAGCAGTACTTC
CASSLTGQGVHEQYF
>few|TRBD2|TRBV29-1|TRBJ2-1
TGCAGCGTCCCGACGCGGACTAGGTCCTACAATGAGCAGTTCTTC
CSVPTRTRSYNEQFF
>few|NA|TRBV28|TRBJ2-2
TGTGCCAGCAGCGAGGGCCGCATGGCCGGGGAGCTGTTTTTT
CASSEGRMAGELFF
>NA|TRBD1|TRBV9|TRBJ1-3
TGTGCCAGCAGCACCGGACAGGGGATTCGAAACACCATATATTTT
CASSTGQGIRNTIYF
>NA|NA|TRBV30|TRBJ2-5
TGTGCCTGGAGCTACGGGGTCTCTCAAGAGACCCAGTACTTC
CAWSYGVSQETQYF
>NA|NA|TRBV14|TRBJ2-7
TGTGCCAGCAGCCCCCCCGGGGGCTACGAGCAGTACTTC
CASSPPGGYEQYF
>NA|TRBD2|TRBV4-1|TRBJ2-1
TGCGCCAGCAGCCCTCAAAGGGTAGCGGGAGGATCGAATGAGCAGTTCTTC
CASSPQRVAGGSNEQFF
>NA|TRBD1|TRBV20-1|TRBJ1-1
TGCAGTGCTGGCGGGGACAGAAACGCTTTCTTT
CSAGGDRNAFF
>few|NA|TRBV7-9|TRBJ2-7
TGTGCCAGCAGCTTAATATCCTACGAGCAGTACTTC
CASSLISYEQYF
>NA|TRBD2|TRBV29-1|TRBJ2-5
TGCAGCGGGACCTTAGCGGGCCGGGAGACCCAGTACTTC
CSGTLAGRETQYF
>NA|TRBD1|TRBV6-5|TRBJ1-1
TGTGCCAGCAGTTACCTGAGACAGGGGACTGAAGCTTTCTTT
CASSYLRQGTEAFF
>NA|NA|TRBV5-4|TRBJ1-6
TGTGCCAGCAGCTTGGGGAACGGGAGAACTAATTCACCCCTCCACTTT
CASSLGNGRTNSPLHF
>NA|TRBD2|TRBV7-2|TRBJ2-7
TGTGCCAGCAGCTTAGATCGGACTAGCGGGTCCTACGAGCAGTACTTC
CASSLDRTSGSYEQYF
>few|NA|TRBV29-1|TRBJ2-3
TGCAGCGTTGGAAAAGCCGATACGCAGTATTTT
CSVGKADTQYF
>NA|NA|TRBV5-1|TRBJ2-4
TGCGCCAGCAGCTTGGGTCAGGGCAAAGACATTCAGTACTTC
CASSLGQGKDIQYF
>few|NA|TRBV29-1|TRBJ1-2
TGCAGCGTGGAAACAGAGTACAATAACTATGGCTACACCTTC
CSVETEYNNYGYTF
>few|NA|TRBV11-2|TRBJ2-4
TGTGCCAGCAGCGCCTGGGCCGATAAAAACATTCAGTACTTC
CASSAWADKNIQYF
>few|TRBD1|TRBV4-1|TRBJ2-5
TGCGCCAGCAGCCAAGAAGAGTGGGGGACAGGGGTCACGGAGACCCAGTACTTC
CASSQEEWGTGVTETQYF
>NA|NA|TRBV30|TRBJ2-5
TGTGCCTGGAGTGACAACCGCCGGGAAGAGACCCAGTACTTC
CAWSDNRREETQYF
>NA|NA|TRBV9|TRBJ1-1
TGTGCCAGCAGCGTGACAGACACTGAAGCTTTCTTT
CASSVTDTEAFF
>few|NA|TRBV29-1|TRBJ2-4
TGCAGCGTTGAATGGGGGGGCAAAACCAAAAACATTCAGTACTTC
CSVEWGGKTKNIQYF
>NA|TRBD1|TRBV5-1|TRBJ1-1
TGCGCCAGCAGCCCGACAGGGAATGTGAACACTGAAGCTTTCTTT
CASSPTGNVNTEAFF
>few|NA|TRBV9|TRBJ2-6
TGTGCCAGCAAATCCGCCGGGGCTGGGGCCAACGTCCTGACTTTC
CASKSAGAGANVLTF
>NA|NA|TRBV12-5|TRBJ1-6
TGTGCTAGTGCCCAGGGATCACCCCTCCACTTT
CASAQGSPLHF
>NA|NA|TRBV30|TRBJ1-1
TGTGCCTGGACCTATTCGGGGGAAGCTTTCTTT
CAWTYSGEAFF
>few|NA|TRBV2|TRBJ2-7
TGTGCCAGCAGTTACAGGGTAGGACAGTACTTC
CASSYRVGQYF
>few|NA|TRBV7-2|TRBJ2-3
TGTGCCAGCAGCAGGGGGACCAACCCAGATACGCAGTATTTT
CASSRGTNPDTQYF
>few|NA|TRBV19|TRBJ1-2
TGTGCCAGTAGTTCTTACAGGGATAACTATGGCTACACCTTC
CASSSYRDNYGYTF
>few|NA|TRBV5-5|TRBJ1-1
TGTGCCAGCAGCCGAATGCATAGGAACACTGAAGCTTTCTTT
CASSRMHRNTEAFF
>few|TRBD2|TRBV6-1|TRBJ2-7
TGTGCCAGCATGGGTGCGACTAGCGGTACCTACGAGCAGTACTTC
CASMGATSGTYEQYF
>NA|TRBD2|TRBV29-1|TRBJ2-1
TGCAGCGTTAGAGGGAGGGAGGTCAATGAGCAGTTCTTC
CSVRGREVNEQFF
>NA|TRBD1|TRBV27|TRBJ2-5
TGTGCCAGCAGTTCGACAGGGCTAGAGACCCAGTACTTC
CASSSTGLETQYF
>few|NA|TRBV5-1|TRBJ2-1
TGCGCCAGCAGCTTGGGTCAGGTTTCCTACAATGAGCAGTTCTTC
CASSLGQVSYNEQFF
>few|NA|TRBV11-2|TRBJ2-2
TGTGCCAGCAGCCCGGCCGGGGAGCTGTTTTTT
CASSPAGELFF
>few|NA|TRBV30|TRBJ2-1
TGTGCCTGGCTAGTGGCAAATGAGCAGTTCTTC
CAWLVANEQFF
>few|TRBD1|TRBV14|TRBJ2-2
TGTGCCAGCAGCCCATGGACAGGGAAGAAGACCGGGGAGCTGTTTTTT
CASSPWTGKKTGELFF
>NA|TRBD1|TRBV5-4|TRBJ1-1
TGTGCCAGCAGCTCAAGGGGACAGTTGAACACTGAAGCTTTCTTT
CASSSRGQLNTEAFF
>NA|TRBD2|TRBV7-9|TRBJ2-7
TGTGCCAGCAGCGAGAGAGCGGGAGGAGTATACGAGCAGTACTTC
CASSERAGGVYEQYF
>NA|NA|TRBV9|TRBJ2-3
TGTGCCAGCAGCGTAGGTCGGGGGTTCTCCACAGATACGCAGTATTTT
CASSVGRGFSTDTQYF
>few|TRBD1|TRBV2|TRBJ1-1
TGTGCCAGCAGTGTACAGGGGGCGATCACTGAAGCTTTCTTT
CASSVQGAITEAFF
>few|NA|TRBV30|TRBJ2-7
TGTGCCTGGACCCGACGATGGGGCCTGCCCCGGGAGCAGTACTTC
CAWTRRWGLPREQYF
>NA|TRBD1|TRBV4-1|TRBJ1-2
TGCGCCAGCAGCCAAGCCCCAAGCCGAGGGACAGTCTATGGCTACACCTTC
CASSQAPSRGTVYGYTF
>NA|TRBD1|TRBV29-1|TRBJ2-7
TGCAGCGCATGGGACAGGGGCGAGCACGAGCAGTACTTC
CSAWDRGEHEQYF
>NA|NA|TRBV30|TRBJ2-5
TGTGCCTGGAGTTGGGGACTTACTTACCAAGAGACCCAGTACTTC
CAWSWGLTYQETQYF
>few|TRBD1|TRBV10-3|TRBJ2-4
TGTGCCATCAGTGGACAGGGGGCAGAGAACATTCAGTACTTC
CAISGQGAENIQYF
>NA|NA|TRBV6-6|TRBJ2-3
TGTGCCAGCAGTCGTCAGGGCGACGGCACAGATACGCAGTATTTT
CASSRQGDGTDTQYF
>few|TRBD2|TRBV30|TRBJ2-6
TGTGCCTGGAGTGAGCGGGAGGCTGGGGCCAACGTCCTGACTTTC
CAWSEREAGANVLTF
>few|TRBD2|TRBV18|TRBJ2-1
TGTGCCAGCCGATATGACAGCGGGAGAAGTAATGAGCAGTTCTTC
CASRYDSGRSNEQFF
>NA|NA|TRBV7-2|TRBJ2-7
TGTGCCAGCAGCTTAGCCGGAGGGGCCAACATCTACGAGCAGTACTTC
CASSLAGGANIYEQYF